This T cell receptor beta chain was retrieved from a study of blood T cell repertoires in COVID-19. There are 15 residues in the CDR3. Germline-derived CDR1 and CDR2 are LNHNV and YYDKDF (reference sequence). With 1 base removed from V and 4 bases from J, the gap between germline ends came to 11 bases. Repertoires were generated with immunoSEQ multiplex PCR, while TCRdb's copy carries only in-frame clones and drops some. The table records around 140,000 clones, about 87% of them present only once. This chain connects TRBV15 to TRBJ2-1; a weak D match, TRBD2 (7 bases). The receptor was isolated from a middle-aged man with active COVID-19. Sequenced: peripheral blood. The CDR3 sequence is CATSRGGGGYNEQFF. The CDR3 nucleotides read TGTGCCACCAGCAGAGGGGGGGGCGGGTACAATGAGCAGTTCTTC.